The 20 T cell receptor beta chains below come from one sample, sequenced in a study of blood T cell repertoires in COVID-19. The repertoire was sequenced with immunoSEQ multiplex PCR; TCRdb's copy has only in-frame clones and lacks some. The sample records about 110,000 clones, 82% being singletons. Sequenced: peripheral blood. These receptors were collected from a woman aged 55-75 years with acute or convalescent COVID-19.

The rearrangement links TRBV24-1 to TRBJ2-7, with a weak D call TRBD2 (5 bases). This CDR3 is built from 13 residues. Trimming took 4 bases from V and 3 from J, leaving 9 bases between them. The germline V gene encodes CDR1 KGHDR and CDR2 SFDVKD. CDR3 nucleotides: TGTGCCACCAGTGACCAAGACTACTACGAGCAGTACTTC. It encodes CATSDQDYYEQYF.

The chain links TRBV6-6 to TRBJ1-1; D possibly corresponds to TRBD1 (6 bases). V lost 2 bases and J lost 6, with 7 bases in between. Germline CDR1 and CDR2: MNHNY and SVGAGI (reference sequence). The CDR3 is 12 amino acids. CDR3 nucleotide sequence: TGTGCCAGCAGTTACCGGACAGCTGAAGCTTTCTTT. This gives the protein CASSYRTAEAFF.

V and J are TRBV9 and TRBJ2-1; D remains unclear. Trimming cost V 1 base and J 2 bases, with 10 bases left between them. Germline loops: CDR1 SGDLS, CDR2 YYNGEE. CDR3 length: 15 amino acids. The CDR3 DNA sequence: TGTGCCAGCAGCGTACTGCAGTACCCCTACAATGAGCAGTTCTTC. As protein: CASSVLQYPYNEQFF.

The rearrangement links TRBV2 to TRBJ2-6, with D perhaps matching TRBD1 (6 bases). Germline V CDR1 and CDR2: SNHLY, FYNNEI. The CDR3 loop spans 15 amino acids. V was trimmed by 5 bases and J by 2 bases, leaving 10 bases between them. DNA for the CDR3: TGTGCCAGCAGTCTAGAGGGGGCTGGGGCCAACGTCCTGACTTTC. It yields the protein CASSLEGAGANVLTF.

The chain carries TRBV6-5 and TRBJ2-5; D possibly corresponds to TRBD2 (5 bases). Per germline, CDR1 MNHEY and CDR2 SVGAGI. Trimming pared 7 bases from V and 2 bases from J, leaving 17 bases between. The CDR3 extends over 15 amino acids. This CDR3 is CASKFDRTSQETQYF. The CDR3 bases are TGTGCCAGCAAATTCGATCGGACTTCGCAAGAGACCCAGTACTTC.

The V and J genes are TRBV6-2 or TRBV6-3 and TRBJ1-2; TRBD1 might be the D (6 bases). The CDR3 sequence is 15 residues long. V lost 6 bases to trimming and J lost 8 bases, with 22 bases between them. Germline loops: CDR1 MNHEY, CDR2 SVGEGT. The CDR3 DNA follows: TGTGCCAGCAGCAGACCAGACAGGTTCGGAGGAGGCTACACCTTC. Translating it yields CASSRPDRFGGGYTF.

The rearrangement links TRBV2 to TRBJ2-2, with 7 bases lining up with TRBD1. The CDR3 sequence is 15 residues long. In germline, CDR1 is SNHLY, CDR2 FYNNEI. The V segment lost 6 bases and the J segment 4 bases; nucleotides outside the gene matches: 8. CDR3 in DNA: TGTGCCAGCAGCGGGACAGCCCCCAGCACCGGGGAGCTGTTTTTT. It yields the protein CASSGTAPSTGELFF.

The J gene is TRBJ2-7, the V gene TRBV3-1 (or the pseudogene TRBV3-2), with 9 bases fitting TRBD1. With 3 bases clipped from V and 6 bases from J, the junction kept 9 bases outside the gene matches. The length of the CDR3 is 15 residues. Germline V CDR1 and CDR2: LGHDT, YNNKEL (reference sequence). The CDR3 DNA reads as TGTGCCAGCAGCCAGCCCGGGACAGGGATTTTCGAGCAGTACTTC. Amino acid sequence: CASSQPGTGIFEQYF.

V and J are TRBV24-1 and TRBJ2-1; TRBD1 matches 7 bases. Trimming at V came to 2 bases and at J to 3 bases, leaving 3 bases not matched to a gene. Germline-derived CDR1 and CDR2 are KGHDR and SFDVKD. There are 15 residues in the CDR3. The CDR3 sequence: CATSDSRDSYNEQFF. For the CDR3, the DNA is TGTGCCACCAGTGATTCCCGGGACAGCTACAATGAGCAGTTCTTC.

This chain connects TRBV23-1 to TRBJ2-1; TRBD2 might be the D (6 bases). TRBV23-1 is reported as an ORF; its role is uncertain. The CDR3 contains 15 residues. V was cut by 8 bases and J by 8 bases, with 22 bases left in between. The CDR3 loop is CASPLGRTPPDEQFF. The CDR3 DNA is TGCGCCAGCCCCCTAGGGAGGACTCCTCCTGATGAGCAGTTCTTC.

The chain carries TRBV25-1 and TRBJ1-1; 10 bases are a match to TRBD1. V lost 8 bases to trimming and J lost 4 bases; unmatched junction nucleotides: 4. Germline-derived CDR1 and CDR2 are MGHDK and SYGVNS. The CDR3 extends over 13 amino acids. The CDR3 DNA reads as TGTGCCAGCGTAGGGACAGGGGCCACTGAAGCTTTCTTT. It yields the protein CASVGTGATEAFF.

This chain uses TRBV6-5 with TRBJ1-1; D unclear. Trimming stripped 6 bases from V and 0 bases from J, with 14 bases between. The CDR3 runs 15 residues. Germline CDR1 MNHEY, CDR2 SVGAGI. CDR3 sequence reads: CASREETYLNTEAFF. The CDR3, as DNA: TGTGCCAGCAGGGAGGAGACCTATTTGAACACTGAAGCTTTCTTT.

This chain joins TRBV2 and TRBJ2-1; D gene uncertain. Looked up from germline, CDR1 is SNHLY and CDR2 is FYNNEI. The CDR3 covers 11 residues. Between the trimmed V and J ends, which lost 4 bases and 8 bases, there was a span of 6 bases. CDR3 sequence (DNA): TGTGCCAGCAGTGTCCCCGATGAGCAGTTCTTC. Translation: CASSVPDEQFF.

The genes are TRBV10-3 and TRBJ2-2; D is perhaps TRBD1 (6 bases). Trimming cost V 7 bases and J 3 bases, with 15 bases left between them. Germline lookup yields CDR1 ENHRY and CDR2 SYGVKD. The CDR3 runs to 15 residues. The CDR3 DNA follows: TGTGCCATCACCCCCCAACAGGGAGACACCGGGGAGCTGTTTTTT. Translating it yields CAITPQQGDTGELFF.

This clone was detected once. The V call is TRBV6-5, the J call TRBJ1-6; D not resolved. Germline V gene sequence: CDR1 MNHEY, CDR2 SVGAGI. CDR3 length equals 13 residues. Trimming took off 2 bases at V and 7 bases at J, with 6 bases between the two ends. The CDR3: CASSYDWNSPLHF. In DNA form, the CDR3 reads TGTGCCAGCAGTTACGACTGGAATTCACCCCTCCACTTT.

The chain employs TRBV5-1 and TRBJ1-6, with 7 bases lining up with TRBD1. J gave up 8 bases and V 1 base, and 9 bases lay outside the gene matches. Per the germline V gene, CDR1 is SGHRS and CDR2 is YFSETQ. The CDR3 runs 16 residues. CDR3 in amino acids: CASSLRTGGDDSPLHF. CDR3 in DNA: TGCGCCAGCAGCTTGAGGACAGGCGGTGACGATTCACCCCTCCACTTT.

The rearrangement joins TRBV11-2 to TRBJ1-3; 10 bases agree with TRBD1. V lost 5 bases and J lost 7; bases outside the gene matches: 5. The CDR3 totals 14 residues. Germline V lookup: CDR1 SGHAT, CDR2 FQNNGV. CDR3 in amino acids: CASSPGTGENTIYF. The DNA of the CDR3 is TGTGCCAGCAGCCCCGGGACAGGGGAGAACACCATATATTTT.

This clone was counted once. The chain is built from TRBV30 and TRBJ2-2; 9 nucleotides match TRBD1. J gave up 5 bases and V 7 bases, and 14 bases lay outside the gene matches. The CDR3 loop spans 16 amino acids. Germline CDR1 and CDR2: GTSNPN and SVGIG (reference sequence). The CDR3 nucleotides are TGTGCCTCAACGGACAGGGGAAAACGTCCGACCGGGGAGCTGTTTTTT. Its translation is CASTDRGKRPTGELFF.

The V and J genes are TRBV5-8 and TRBJ2-5, with D perhaps TRBD2 (6 bases). The V end lost 4 bases, the J end lost 9 bases, and 16 bases lay between the germline ends. This CDR3 has 13 amino acids. The germline gives CDR1 SGHTS, CDR2 YDEGEE. This CDR3 is CASSRRGGPAQYF. The CDR3 region has the DNA TGTGCCAGCAGCCGCCGGGGAGGACCGGCCCAGTACTTC.

This clone was observed a few times. This chain joins TRBV4-3 and TRBJ2-4, with no clear D. V shed 0 bases and J shed 7 bases, with 13 bases lying between them. The germline V gene has CDR1 LGHNA and CDR2 YSLEER. The CDR3 extends over 15 amino acids. As DNA, the CDR3 is TGCGCCAGCAGCCAAGATTCAGAAATATCCAACATTCAGTACTTC. This translates into CASSQDSEISNIQYF.